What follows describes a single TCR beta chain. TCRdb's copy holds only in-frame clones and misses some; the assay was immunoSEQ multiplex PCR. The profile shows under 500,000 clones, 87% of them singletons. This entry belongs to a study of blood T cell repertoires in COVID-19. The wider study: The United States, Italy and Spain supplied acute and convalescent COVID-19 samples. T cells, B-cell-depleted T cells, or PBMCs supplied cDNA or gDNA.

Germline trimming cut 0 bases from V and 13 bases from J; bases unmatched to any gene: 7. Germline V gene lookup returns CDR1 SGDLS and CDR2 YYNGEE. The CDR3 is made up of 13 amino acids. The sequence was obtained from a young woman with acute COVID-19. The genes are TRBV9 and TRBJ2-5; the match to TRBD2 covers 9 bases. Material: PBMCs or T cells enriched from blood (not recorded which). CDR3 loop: CASSVVAGDYLYF. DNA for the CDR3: TGTGCCAGCAGCGTAGTAGCGGGGGACTACCTGTACTTC.